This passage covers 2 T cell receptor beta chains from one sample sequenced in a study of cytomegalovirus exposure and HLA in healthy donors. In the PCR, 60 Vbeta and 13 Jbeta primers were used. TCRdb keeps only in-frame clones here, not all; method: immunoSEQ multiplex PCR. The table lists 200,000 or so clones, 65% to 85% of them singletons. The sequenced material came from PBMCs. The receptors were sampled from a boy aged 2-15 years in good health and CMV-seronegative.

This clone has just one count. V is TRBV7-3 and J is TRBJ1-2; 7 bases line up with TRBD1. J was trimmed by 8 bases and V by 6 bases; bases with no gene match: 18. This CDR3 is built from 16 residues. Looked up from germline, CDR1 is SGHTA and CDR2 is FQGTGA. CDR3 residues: CASSTGAAGGFGGYTF. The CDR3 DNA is TGTGCCAGCAGTACCGGGGCGGCAGGGGGGTTTGGGGGCTACACCTTC.

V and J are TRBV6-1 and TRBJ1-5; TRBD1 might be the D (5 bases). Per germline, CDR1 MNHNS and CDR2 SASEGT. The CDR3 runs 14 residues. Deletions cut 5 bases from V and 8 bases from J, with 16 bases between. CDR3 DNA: TGTGCCAGCAGTTCGCCGGCAGGGAGGGAGCCCCAGCATTTT. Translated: CASSSPAGREPQHF.